These 30 T cell receptor beta chains came from one sample sequenced in a study of response to subunit inactivated influenza vaccine. MiXCR, applied by TCRdb to the RT-PCR reads, yields one record per CDR3 protein. The sample includes 450,000 to 550,000 distinct CDR3 sequences, 25% of them seen just once. This material consisted of CD4+ T cells sorted from PBMCs, taken 5 to 6 days after vaccination. Every receptor here comes from a man aged 45-65 years who received an inactivated influenza vaccine.

The rearrangement links TRBV4-1 to TRBJ2-3; D call uncertain. V lost 3 bases and J 4 bases, leaving 8 bases between the germline ends. Germline V gene data show CDR1 as MGHRA and CDR2 as YSYEKL. The CDR3 loop spans 13 amino acids. The CDR3 DNA reads as TGCGCCAGCAGCCAGTCCCCACCAGATACGCAGTATTTT. Translating it yields CASSQSPPDTQYF.

This clonotype occurred a few times. The rearrangement uses TRBV10-3 and TRBJ2-2, with 7 bases matching TRBD1. The V and J ends lost 10 bases and 2 bases, in that order; junction bases with no gene match: 7. This CDR3 contains 14 residues. CDR1 and CDR2 (germline): ENHRY, SYGVKD. CDR3 nucleotide sequence: TGTGCCACGGGTTACAGGGGAAACACCGGGGAGCTGTTTTTT. It is translated as CATGYRGNTGELFF.

This clonotype occurred many times. The rearrangement joins TRBV20-1 to TRBJ2-5; 11 nucleotides match TRBD1. With 6 bases clipped from V and 4 bases from J, the junction kept 4 bases outside the gene matches. The CDR3 has 13 residues. Germline loops: CDR1 DFQATT, CDR2 SNEGSKA (reference sequence). DNA of the CDR3: TGCAGTGCCCCGGGACAGGGGGTAGAGACCCAGTACTTC. It translates to CSAPGQGVETQYF.

The chain combines TRBV12-3 or TRBV12-4 with TRBJ2-4; no definite D call. This CDR3 spans 12 amino acids. Trimming pared 1 base from V and 6 bases from J, leaving 4 bases between. CDR3 sequence (DNA): TGTGCCAGCAGTTTAGACAGAAACATTCAGTACTTC. It yields the protein CASSLDRNIQYF.

This clonotype is a singleton in its sample. The chain joins TRBV5-1 to TRBJ2-7; TRBD1 aligns across 10 bases. V was pared by 4 bases and J by 3 bases, with 13 bases of the junction left unmatched. This CDR3 region has 17 residues. Germline V lookup: CDR1 SGHRS, CDR2 YFSETQ. CDR3 DNA: TGCGCCAGCAGCACCGCGGGGACAGGGGCCCTCGGCTACGAGCAGTACTTC. Its protein product is CASSTAGTGALGYEQYF.

Only a few counts were recorded for this clonotype. The chain joins TRBV20-1 to TRBJ2-7; 8 bases agree with TRBD2. Per the germline V gene, CDR1 is DFQATT and CDR2 is SNEGSKA (reference sequence). This CDR3 spans 14 amino acids. The ends lost 6 bases at V and 1 base at J; junction bases unmatched: 8. CDR3 sequence (DNA): TGCAGTGCCCCGGGGGGCGGGGGGTCCTACGAGCAGTACTTC. Amino acids: CSAPGGGGSYEQYF.

V is TRBV5-1 and J is TRBJ2-3; TRBD1 matches at 9 bases. The CDR3 is made up of 15 amino acids. V shed 4 bases, J shed 4 bases, and the junction held 7 bases outside the gene matches. The germline V gene encodes CDR1 SGHRS and CDR2 YFSETQ. The CDR3 protein is CASSEQGATADTQYF. The CDR3 coding sequence is TGCGCCAGCAGCGAACAGGGGGCCACGGCAGATACGCAGTATTTT.

This chain uses TRBV7-8 with TRBJ2-7; D may be TRBD1 (6 bases). With 7 bases removed from V and 4 bases from J, the gap between germline ends came to 11 bases. This CDR3 comprises 12 residues. Germline values: CDR1 SGHVS, CDR2 FQNEAQ. The CDR3: CASTDRKYEQYF. The CDR3 region has the DNA TGTGCCAGCACAGACAGGAAATACGAGCAGTACTTC.

This clonotype was observed a few times. V is TRBV5-4 and J is TRBJ2-5; TRBD1 might be the D (6 bases). CDR1 is SGHNT and CDR2 is YYREEE in the germline V gene (reference sequence). V was cut by 7 bases and J by 0 bases, with 10 bases left in between. CDR3 length: 13 amino acids. This CDR3 reads CASAKGDQETQYF. The DNA of the CDR3 is TGTGCCAGCGCCAAGGGGGACCAAGAGACCCAGTACTTC. Full variable domain (remainder filled in from reference TRBV5-4 and TRBJ2-5): ETGVTQSPTHLIKTRGQQVTLRCSSQSGHNTVSWYQQALGQGPQFIFQYYREEENGRGNFPPRFSGLQFPNYSSELNVNALELDDSALYLCASAKGDQETQYFGPGTRLLVL.

The chain recombines TRBV12-3 or TRBV12-4 with TRBJ2-5; TRBD1 matches 7 bases. There are 15 residues in the CDR3. Trimming removed 7 bases from V and 5 bases from J; junction bases left unmatched: 13. In DNA form, the CDR3 reads TGTGCCAGCAACTGGCGACAGGGTAATAGGGAGACCCAGTACTTC. It translates to CASNWRQGNRETQYF.

This clonotype was found a few times. This chain uses TRBV20-1 with TRBJ2-5; 9 positions agree with TRBD2. Germline assignment: CDR1 DFQATT and CDR2 SNEGSKA (reference sequence). The CDR3 covers 17 residues. With 3 bases clipped from V and 3 bases from J, the junction kept 14 bases outside the gene matches. In nucleotides, the CDR3 is TGCAGTGCTAGTTCGGGACTAGCCTGGCGGGGCAAAGAGACCCAGTACTTC. Protein sequence: CSASSGLAWRGKETQYF.

The rearrangement uses TRBV20-1 and TRBJ2-7; D assignment may be TRBD1 or TRBD2 (5 bases each). CDR1 and CDR2 from the germline V gene are DFQATT and SNEGSKA (reference sequence). CDR3 length: 13 residues. V dropped 6 bases and J dropped 1 base, with 13 bases sitting between them. The CDR3 DNA is TGCAGTGCCCGGGGACCGGTATCCTACGAGCAGTACTTC. Translating gives CSARGPVSYEQYF.

The chain combines TRBV6-2 or TRBV6-3 with TRBJ2-2, with unresolved D. Between the trimmed V and J ends, which lost 8 bases and 7 bases, there was a span of 8 bases. This CDR3 contains 11 residues. Germline V CDR1 and CDR2: MNHEY, SVGEGT. This CDR3 reads CASGISGELFF. The CDR3 bases are TGTGCCAGCGGAATTAGCGGGGAGCTGTTTTTT.

This clonotype was observed a few times. The chain has TRBV10-3 and TRBJ2-3, with TRBD2 matching 7 bases. V lost 11 bases to trimming and J lost 6 bases; unmatched junction nucleotides: 14. From germline, CDR1 is ENHRY and CDR2 SYGVKD. CDR3 size: 14 residues. The CDR3 loop is CAASFGGDGDTQYF. The CDR3 coding sequence is TGTGCCGCGTCGTTTGGGGGGGACGGGGATACGCAGTATTTT.

This clonotype was counted a few times. The V gene is TRBV9, the J gene TRBJ2-1; TRBD2 matches at 9 bases. This CDR3 contains 15 residues. Per the germline V gene, CDR1 is SGDLS and CDR2 is YYNGEE. J lost 3 bases, V lost 3 bases, and 4 bases had no gene match. The chain's CDR3 is CASSATSGGYNEQFF. For the CDR3, the DNA is TGTGCCAGCAGCGCGACTAGCGGAGGCTACAATGAGCAGTTCTTC. Full variable domain (outside the CDR3, taken from reference TRBV9 and TRBJ2-1): DSGVTQTPKHLITATGQRVTLRCSPRSGDLSVYWYQQSLDQGLQFLIQYYNGEERAKGNILERFSAQQFPDLHSELNLSSLELGDSALYFCASSATSGGYNEQFFGPGTRLTVL.

As DNA, the CDR3 is TGCAGTGCTAGACCAGGGACTGCCCCACACAATGAGCAGTTCTTC. This encodes CSARPGTAPHNEQFF. The chain couples TRBV20-1 to TRBJ2-1; a weak D match, TRBD2 (6 bases). The ends were cut back, 2 bases at V and 5 bases at J, with 16 bases in the middle. The length of the CDR3 is 15 residues. Germline values: CDR1 DFQATT, CDR2 SNEGSKA (reference sequence).

The chain is built from TRBV28 and TRBJ2-4; 13 nucleotides line up with TRBD2. V was pared by 1 base and J by 7 bases, with 7 bases of the junction left unmatched. CDR3 length: 17 residues. CDR1 is MDHEN, CDR2 SYDVKM, per germline. The CDR3 is CASSLSGLAGVENIQYF. The CDR3 DNA is TGTGCCAGCAGTTTATCTGGACTAGCGGGAGTAGAGAACATTCAGTACTTC.

V is TRBV7-9 and J is TRBJ2-1, with 12 bases that match TRBD2. Germline-derived CDR1 and CDR2 are SEHNR and FQNEAQ (reference sequence). The CDR3 is 15 amino acids. Trimming cost V 4 bases and J 8 bases; bases outside gene matches: 6. The CDR3 sequence is CASSSLAGGRDEQFF. The CDR3 bases are TGTGCCAGCAGCTCACTAGCGGGGGGCCGGGATGAGCAGTTCTTC.

The chain uses TRBV6-2 or TRBV6-3 and TRBJ2-3, with 8 nucleotides matching TRBD1. CDR1 and CDR2 (germline): MNHEY, SVGEGT. The CDR3 extends over 19 amino acids. J gave up 10 bases and V 0 bases, and 21 bases lay outside the gene matches. CDR3 residues: CASSYSPTTALRQGAAQYF. The CDR3 DNA sequence: TGTGCCAGCAGTTACTCACCCACGACGGCGTTGAGGCAGGGGGCTGCGCAGTATTTT.

This sequence joins TRBV7-9 and TRBJ2-7; 12 positions match TRBD1. Unmatched junction bases numbered 6, after V lost 3 bases and J lost 6 bases. Germline lookup yields CDR1 SEHNR and CDR2 FQNEAQ (reference sequence). This CDR3 has 15 residues. CDR3 sequence (DNA): TGTGCCAGCAGCTTGGGACAGGGGGCGTCGGGCGAGCAGTACTTC. This sequence encodes CASSLGQGASGEQYF.

The CDR3 sequence: CASRRQGDYEQYF. Written as DNA, the CDR3 is TGTGCCAGCAGGCGACAGGGGGACTACGAGCAGTACTTC. The rearrangement joins TRBV6-1 to TRBJ2-7; 9 bases match TRBD1. CDR1 is MNHNS and CDR2 is SASEGT in the germline V gene. This CDR3 has 13 residues. Germline trimming cut 6 bases from V and 3 bases from J; bases unmatched to any gene: 3.

The chain has TRBV20-1 and TRBJ2-1; 11 bases agree with TRBD2. The CDR3 sequence is 14 residues long. Per the germline V gene, CDR1 is DFQATT and CDR2 is SNEGSKA (reference sequence). Trimming cost V 5 bases and J 7 bases; bases outside gene matches: 7. The CDR3 DNA is TGCAGTGCTTTCCGACTAGCGGGGTTTAATGAGCAGTTCTTC. Its protein product is CSAFRLAGFNEQFF.

The gene calls are TRBV7-2 and TRBJ2-5; the match to TRBD2 covers 14 bases. CDR1 and CDR2 (germline): SGHTA, FQGNSA. This CDR3 is built from 16 residues. The V segment lost 2 bases and the J segment 4 bases; nucleotides outside the gene matches: 3. In DNA, the CDR3 is TGTGCCAGCAGCTTATCGACTAGCGGGAGGGGAGAGACCCAGTACTTC. This codes for CASSLSTSGRGETQYF.

V is TRBV11-2 and J is TRBJ1-4; TRBD1 might be the D (6 bases). CDR1 is SGHAT, CDR2 FQNNGV, per germline. The CDR3 sequence is 14 residues long. Trimming took off 5 bases at V and 8 bases at J, with 15 bases between the two ends. CDR3 nucleotides: TGTGCCAGCAGCCCAGGGGCAATAGGGGAAAAACTGTTTTTT. Protein sequence: CASSPGAIGEKLFF.

This sequence joins TRBV20-1 and TRBJ2-5; the D gene is possibly TRBD2 (6 bases). The CDR3 runs 13 residues. V lost 6 bases and J 5 bases, leaving 16 bases between the germline ends. Germline loops: CDR1 DFQATT, CDR2 SNEGSKA (reference sequence). CDR3 in amino acids: CSALLTGRETQYF. For the CDR3, the DNA is TGCAGTGCGTTGCTAACGGGGAGGGAGACCCAGTACTTC.

In this sample, this clonotype turned up a few times. The gene calls are TRBV29-1 and TRBJ2-7, with 8 bases fitting TRBD1. Losses at the gene ends were 6 bases for V and 4 bases for J; bases not matched to a gene: 14. CDR3 length: 15 amino acids. Per germline, CDR1 SQVTM and CDR2 ANQGSEA. CDR3: CSVTLAGTGGYEQYF. In DNA form, the CDR3 reads TGCAGCGTGACTCTCGCCGGGACAGGAGGTTACGAGCAGTACTTC.

The chain links TRBV7-2 to TRBJ1-5; 9 bases are a match to TRBD1. Germline V gives CDR1 SGHTA, CDR2 FQGNSA. The CDR3 is 15 amino acids. V lost 3 bases and J lost 9; bases outside the gene matches: 9. The CDR3 region is CASSFGQGFERPQHF. Written as DNA, the CDR3 is TGTGCCAGCAGCTTCGGACAGGGGTTTGAAAGGCCCCAGCATTTT.

A few counts support this clonotype. This chain connects TRBV29-1 to TRBJ1-1; 11 nucleotides match TRBD1. This CDR3 is built from 15 residues. The V and J ends lost 1 base and 4 bases, in that order; junction bases with no gene match: 5. CDR1 is SQVTM and CDR2 is ANQGSEA in the germline V gene. In nucleotides, the CDR3 is TGCAGCGTTGAAGGTGGACAGGGGGCGTTCACTGAAGCTTTCTTT. This sequence encodes CSVEGGQGAFTEAFF.

Only a few counts were recorded for this clonotype. This chain links TRBV7-2 with TRBJ2-5; D is perhaps TRBD1 or TRBD2 (7 bases each). The germline V gene has CDR1 SGHTA and CDR2 FQGNSA. This CDR3 is 16 amino acids long. Trimming shortened V by 5 bases and J by 4 bases, and 20 bases separated the two germline ends. This chain's CDR3 is CASSQGGVAALETQYF. The CDR3 coding sequence is TGTGCCAGCAGCCAGGGGGGGGTAGCGGCCTTAGAGACCCAGTACTTC.

This clonotype was observed once. The chain combines TRBV6-1 with TRBJ1-3; D remains unclear. The CDR3 length is 15 residues. Trimming removed 6 bases from V and 0 bases from J, with 12 bases in between. Germline V CDR1 and CDR2: MNHNS, SASEGT. For the CDR3, the DNA is TGTGCCAGCAGAACACATGGTTTCTCTGGAAACACCATATATTTT. Its translation is CASRTHGFSGNTIYF.